The clone carrying this T cell receptor beta chain showed up just once. Its antigen is as yet unknown. Other DNA sequences in this sample translate to the same CDR3. The donors, all of them Caucasian adults, lived in Nashville, Tennessee. The data derive from a study of shared clonotypes between healthy human individuals. Broader study findings: What limited the represented genetic and exposure-history diversity was the small number of donors.

Trimming took 6 bases from V and 1 from J; bases not matched to a gene: 4. Looked up from germline, CDR1 is SNHLY and CDR2 is FYNNEI. CDR3 length: 14 amino acids. Assay execution proceeded at the deep level. Profiled with immunoSEQ multiplex PCR; TCRdb holds only in-frame clones, not every one. The sample carries about 490,000 clones, around 85% recorded once. The sequenced material came from PBMCs. V usage is TRBV2 and J usage is TRBJ2-7; 9 bases align to TRBD1. The clonotype comes from a middle-aged woman in good health. Some clones in this sample may be carry-over from other donors' samples. CDR3 loop: CASSSGTGSYEQYF. The CDR3 DNA reads as TGTGCCAGCAGCTCCGGGACAGGGTCCTACGAGCAGTACTTC.